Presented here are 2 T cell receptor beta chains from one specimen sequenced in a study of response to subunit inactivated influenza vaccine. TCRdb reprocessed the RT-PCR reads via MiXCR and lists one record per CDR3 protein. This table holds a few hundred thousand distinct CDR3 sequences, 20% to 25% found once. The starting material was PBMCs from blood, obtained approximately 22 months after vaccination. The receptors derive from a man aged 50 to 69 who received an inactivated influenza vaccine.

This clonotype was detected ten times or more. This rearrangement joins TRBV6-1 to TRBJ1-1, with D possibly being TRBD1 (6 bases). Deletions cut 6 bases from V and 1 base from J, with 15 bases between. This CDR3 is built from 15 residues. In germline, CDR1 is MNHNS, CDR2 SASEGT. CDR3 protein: CASRKTGLENTEAFF. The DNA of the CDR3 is TGTGCCAGCAGAAAAACAGGGTTGGAGAACACTGAAGCTTTCTTT.

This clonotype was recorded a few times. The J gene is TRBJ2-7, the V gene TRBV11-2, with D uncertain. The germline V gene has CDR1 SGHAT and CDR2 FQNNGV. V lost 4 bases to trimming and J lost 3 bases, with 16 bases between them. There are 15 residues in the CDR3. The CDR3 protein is CASSSPRRTFYEQYF. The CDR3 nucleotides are TGTGCCAGCAGCTCACCTCGCAGGACCTTCTACGAGCAGTACTTC.